This TCR beta chain was identified during a study of cytomegalovirus exposure and HLA in healthy donors (TCRdb year 2017). A note on the overall study: An earlier analysis of approximately 640 of the donors reported 250 to 350 Gb of sequence data and 120 million or so unique TCR beta sequences from roughly 200 million T cells. About 300 gigabases of sequencing data and tens of millions of unique TCR sequences were included in an early release covering 500 to 750 HLA-typed donors. The genetic ancestry cluster associated with self-reported Caucasian donors included about 84% of the approximately 400 genotyped donors. The study was designed to test whether signatures of past pathogen exposure could be identified by cataloging public T cell receptors. The T cell repertoires of some 670 subjects were profiled by immunosequencing and related to cytomegalovirus serostatus. Along with the approximately 700-subject first cohort, a separate validation cohort of more than 90 different subjects was used. The study combined high-throughput TCR immunosequencing, statistical association of individual TCRs with disease status, and machine learning to predict cytomegalovirus infection status. A later analysis re-analyzed previously published TCR beta repertoires from 666 donors and added high-resolution HLA genotyping to study TCR occurrence patterns. The later analysis used no new phenotypic data to find candidate immune exposures, relying instead on TCR beta sequences and their occurrence across donors. To decide whether each TCR beta V gene segment behaved as functional or pseudogenic, an earlier analysis of approximately 620 of the donors relied on high-throughput TCR beta sequencing. Donor age, sex, ethnicity and CMV serostatus were compiled together with the repertoire data. A later genetic analysis took genome-wide SNP genotypes for 398 of the 666 donors and used that subset as a discovery cohort. Every discovery cohort repertoire had been produced on one sequencing platform. Class I and class II HLA loci were covered by the typing at four-digit resolution. Typing coverage differed by locus: A, B, C, DRB1 and DQB1 were typed in about 629-640 donors, DQA1 in about 510, DPA1 in 600 to 610, and DPB1 in 450 to 490. Four or five DR-DQ haplotypes were handled as single units for association and clustering, since linkage in the cohort was strong. Across some 400 genotyped donors of the cohort, an average of approximately 240,000 unique TCR beta nucleotide sequences per donor were sequenced, and around 20% of those sequences were non-productive.

According to the germline V gene (reference sequence), CDR1 reads MNHEY and CDR2 reads SMNVEV. Between the V and J ends, shortened by 0 bases and 0 bases respectively, the junction contains 14 bases. From the cysteine up to the phenylalanine, the CDR3 has a length of 17 residues. Kept here is only the CDR3 DNA, which spans 51 bases and is read in frame from base 1. About this clone: Its recognized antigen is unknown. Per-base qualities were not stored, and no clone one base away is much larger.

Paper-wide results and their limitations: In this cohort, only TCR beta chains were sequenced, and detectable features were limited by the absence of alpha or paired-chain data. A later analysis found that HLA-associated TCR beta chains were more clonally expanded and had lower generation probabilities than equally common non-associated chains. When HLA alleles, especially DR and DQ, strongly co-occurred, attributing TCR associations to individual alleles was difficult. In a later analysis, most CMV-associated TCR beta chains were found to appear HLA-restricted, with HLA associations seemingly driven largely by CMV exposure. In vitro tests confirmed that three of the cytomegalovirus-associated TCR beta chains recognize cytomegalovirus antigens. In an earlier analysis of some 550 of the donors, most TCR beta V segments were observed in productive rearrangements about 87% or about 30% of the time, broadly matching IMGT annotations. The classifier was reported to diagnose cytomegalovirus status with high specificity and sensitivity in both the original and validation cohorts. Most TCR sequences were seen in very few donors, while some public TCRs were found in many individuals. According to a later analysis, parvovirus B19, influenza, CMV and Epstein-Barr virus appeared linked to several top co-occurrence clusters. A further reported finding was that TCR beta sequences accurately predicted the HLA-A and HLA-B alleles for most subjects in the first cohort. The 87-base-pair reads could not distinguish some IMGT-functional V segments, including TRBV6-2 and TRBV6-3, so those segments were excluded. Correlated functional status among segregating V segments might be attributable to linkage disequilibrium, but an unknown experimental factor could not be ruled out. In a later genetic analysis, a missense DCLRE1C variant was associated with V-gene and J-gene trimming of TCR beta chains, and the association was replicated in an independent cohort. HLA typing was unavailable for some donors at each locus, so association tests used only the typed subset. A total of some 180 TCR beta chains were listed by the study as associated with cytomegalovirus. In a later analysis, the rate of TCR association differed among HLA loci, with DRB1 alleles having the most associated TCRs and HLA-C alleles having the fewest. A later genetic analysis reported fewer N-insertions in productive TCRs among donors in an Asian-associated ancestry cluster than the roughly 720-donor mean. Presence/absence analyses assumed roughly uniform sequencing depth across donors, an assumption that may not hold. A later analysis associated 15,000 to 20,000 TCR beta sequences with specific HLA alleles at a false discovery rate of 0.05. The only immune exposure information available for the cohort was CMV serostatus. Roughly 15 rarely observed V segments, including chromosome 9 orphons, were excluded from the earlier analysis of about 600 of the donors because counts were too low. The sequencing pipeline was judged likely to have produced a cluster of highly shared sequence variants as a technical artifact. The authors suggested that the approach could potentially be extended to other disease states and immunological phenotypes.

The library was prepared using the immunoSEQ multiplex PCR assay. For the multiplex PCR, a mixture combining 60 forward primers for TCR Vbeta segments and 13 reverse primers for TCR Jbeta segments was used. The CDR3 region of rearranged TCR beta genes was amplified from genomic DNA with a multiplex PCR assay. On the Illumina HiSeq System, the amplified TCR beta libraries were sequenced as 87-base-pair reads. In the original analysis: A later analysis counted 65 million to 90 million unique TCR beta chains across the 550 to 800 repertoires, and roughly 10 million of these chains were shared by at least two donors. Raw reads were error-corrected and collapsed into unique sequences with a nearest-neighbor algorithm that merged closely related sequences to remove PCR and sequencing errors. CDR3 sequences were aligned to IMGT reference sequences to assign V, D and J gene segments. For a sequence to be retained, a match of at least six nucleotides was required to both a V gene segment and a J gene segment. Rearrangements were classified as productive when the CDR3 lacked stop codons and remained in frame with V and J, and all other rearrangements were classified as non-productive. CDR3 was defined by IMGT convention, running from the second conserved V-encoded cysteine to the conserved J-encoded phenylalanine. Sequences without an unambiguous match to a single V gene segment were excluded from the earlier analysis of a few hundred of the donors. In an earlier analysis of about 590 of the donors, a V segment was called functional when productive rearrangements were above 56.7%, and segregating when the standard deviation between donors exceeded 5%. A statistical classification framework was developed to diagnose cytomegalovirus status using the catalog of TCR beta chain sequences. A later analysis assigned V and J genes by comparing TCR nucleotide sequences with IMGT/GENE-DB human TR gene sequences. Using the TCRdist pipeline, a later analysis assigned CDR3 sequences along with most-parsimonious VDJ recombination scenarios. In a later analysis, every TCR beta chain was defined by the combination of its CDR3 amino acid sequence and its V-gene family, and reads without a unique V-gene family were dropped. To address suspected cross-contamination and a sequencing artifact, a later analysis removed over 500 highly shared, low-generation-probability nucleotide sequences. In a later analysis, a clonal expansion index for each public chain was calculated from normalized within-repertoire ranks of inferred template counts. In a later analysis, generation probabilities were computed using a VDJ recombination model fitted to out-of-frame rearrangements, and the results were checked against IGoR. Hypergeometric tests were used in a later analysis to score TCR-TCR, TCR-HLA and TCR-CMV co-occurrence, with a repertoire-size bias correction applied to the TCR pairs. False discovery rates were estimated in a later analysis by permuting HLA or CMV assignments 20 times. In a later analysis, co-occurring TCRs were grouped with DBSCAN, and TCRdist sequence similarity was added when clustering was performed within HLA-allele-positive subsets. Repertoires with fewer than 30,000 or more than 120,000 public chains were left out of co-occurrence clustering, as were five repertoires with anomalous nucleotide sharing. TCRdb holds this immuneACCESS table with in-frame rearrangements only. Some clones are missing; in checked studies, unresolved V genes explain under half, and the rest has no known cause. Clone size and the V and J calls come from that table; the DNA yielded D and trimming. The sample contains some 130,000 clones, roughly 71% of them found a single time. 1.3% to 1.5% of the sample comes from the top ten.

In total, just over 650 healthy bone marrow donors made up the cohort. At the time of sampling, every cohort member was nominally healthy, though immune exposures that went unrecorded were likely present. The donor was CMV seronegative and belonged to the group of 350 or so seronegative cohort members. A peripheral blood sample was provided by each donor, and peripheral blood mononuclear cells were used for TCR beta sequencing. Genomic DNA extraction from the blood cell samples was performed with the Qiagen DNeasy Blood Extraction Kit. Sequenced input: PBMCs. The sequence derives from a woman aged 40 to 50 in good health and CMV-seronegative. The rearranged chain carries TRBV27 and TRBJ1-1; matching of 5 bases hints at TRBD1 as the D gene. The CDR3 protein: CASSLSTATLLNTEAFF. The DNA is TGTGCCAGCAGTTTATCGACAGCGACCCTTTTGAACACTGAAGCTTTCTTT.